The 24 T cell receptor beta chains below come from one sample, sequenced in a study of cytomegalovirus exposure and HLA in healthy donors. PCR employed 60 Vbeta and 13 Jbeta primers. TCRdb keeps only in-frame clones here, not all; method: immunoSEQ multiplex PCR. The sample records more than 200,000 clones, more than 60% being singletons. The sequenced sample consisted of PBMCs. These receptors were taken from a middle-aged man in good health and CMV-seronegative.

This chain links TRBV5-4 with TRBJ1-4, with D possibly TRBD1 on 6 matching bases. The germline CDR1 and CDR2 sequences are SGHNT and YYREEE (reference sequence). V lost 3 bases and J lost 3, with 12 bases in between. The CDR3 contains 15 residues. CDR3 nucleotide sequence: TGTGCCAGCAGCTCCCAAGGGGGAGCTAATGAAAAACTGTTTTTT. Translated: CASSSQGGANEKLFF.

This chain connects TRBV15 to TRBJ2-1; tentatively, D is TRBD2 (5 bases). The CDR3 totals 15 residues. Germline CDR1 reads LNHNV; CDR2 reads YYDKDF (reference sequence). V was shortened by 4 bases and J by 2 bases, with 12 bases between the two germline ends. The CDR3 spells CATSKRAGTYNEQFF. CDR3 sequence (DNA): TGTGCCACCAGCAAAAGGGCCGGGACCTACAATGAGCAGTTCTTC.

This rearrangement joins TRBV7-3 to TRBJ2-1, with D uncertain. The CDR3 is 16 residues long. Germline V gene sequence: CDR1 SGHTA, CDR2 FQGTGA. V was cut by 5 bases and J by 1 base, with 15 bases left in between. CDR3 in DNA: TGTGCCAGCAGCGCATCCAGGTCGCCATCCTACAATGAGCAGTTCTTC. This sequence encodes CASSASRSPSYNEQFF. The complete variable domain, with remaining parts taken from reference TRBV7-3 and TRBJ2-1, reads GAGVSQTPSNKVTEKGKYVELRCDPISGHTALYWYRQSLGQGPEFLIYFQGTGAADDSGLPNDRFFAVRPEGSVSTLKIQRTERGDSAVYLCASSASRSPSYNEQFFGPGTRLTVL.

The chain links TRBV7-9 to TRBJ2-3; 11 positions agree with TRBD2. This CDR3 comprises 14 residues. The germline V gene encodes CDR1 SEHNR and CDR2 FQNEAQ (reference sequence). V was pared by 8 bases and J by 2 bases, with 3 bases of the junction left unmatched. The CDR3 DNA sequence: TGTGCCAGCCGGGGACTAGCGGTCACAGATACGCAGTATTTT. It encodes CASRGLAVTDTQYF.

The chain combines TRBV2 with TRBJ2-5; 9 bases align to TRBD2. The DNA end favors TRBJ2-7, so the J call may be wrong. The germline CDR1 and CDR2 sequences are SNHLY and FYNNEI. The CDR3 covers 14 residues. CDR3 nucleotides: TGTGCCAGCAGTGGTAGCGGGAGTCCCTACGAGCAGTACTTC. Its translation is CASSGSGSPYEQYF.

The chain carries TRBV5-4 and TRBJ2-3; D may be TRBD1 (6 bases). Germline CDR1 is SGHNT and CDR2 is YYREEE (reference sequence). There are 16 residues in the CDR3. V lost 6 bases, J lost 2 bases, and 19 bases lay in between. CDR3 sequence: CASTPRPGQHTDTQYF. In nucleotides, the CDR3 is TGTGCCAGCACCCCGAGACCCGGACAGCACACAGATACGCAGTATTTT.

The CDR3 DNA sequence: TGCGCCAGCAGCCAAGACAGGGATCGTTGGGAGACCCAGTACTTC. Translated: CASSQDRDRWETQYF. The V gene is TRBV4-1, the J gene TRBJ2-5, with a possible D match to TRBD1 (5 bases). There are 15 residues in the CDR3. The V end lost 0 bases, the J end lost 5 bases, and 13 bases lay between the germline ends. Germline lookup yields CDR1 MGHRA and CDR2 YSYEKL.

This chain connects TRBV4-1 to TRBJ1-1; 7 nucleotides match TRBD1. J was trimmed by 2 bases and V by 2 bases; bases with no gene match: 5. The CDR3 covers 15 residues. CDR1 is MGHRA, CDR2 YSYEKL, per germline. The chain's CDR3 is CASSQRGQANTEAFF. Here the CDR3 DNA reads TGCGCCAGCAGCCAAAGAGGACAGGCCAACACTGAAGCTTTCTTT.

The chain couples TRBV29-1 to TRBJ1-1; 8 bases line up with TRBD1. The CDR3 runs 14 residues. V gave up 7 bases and J gave up 1 base; unmatched junction bases: 8. CDR1 SQVTM and CDR2 ANQGSEA come from the germline V gene. The CDR3 spells CSAKKGTGNTEAFF. The CDR3 region has the DNA TGCAGCGCCAAAAAAGGGACAGGGAACACTGAAGCTTTCTTT. Full variable domain (remainder filled in from reference TRBV29-1 and TRBJ1-1): SAVISQKPSRDICQRGTSLTIQCQVDSQVTMMFWYRQQPGQSLTLIATANQGSEATYESGFVIDKFPISRPNLTFSTLTVSNMSPEDSSIYLCSAKKGTGNTEAFFGQGTRLTVV.

The chain has TRBV28 and TRBJ2-6; D not certain. CDR1 MDHEN and CDR2 SYDVKM come from the germline V gene. The CDR3 loop spans 17 amino acids. Trimming left V 8 bases short and J 0 bases short, with 17 bases between. The CDR3 loop reads CASGGAIANSGANVLTF. The CDR3, as DNA: TGTGCCAGCGGCGGTGCGATCGCCAACTCTGGGGCCAACGTCCTGACTTTC.

This clone was counted only a few times. V usage is TRBV28 and J usage is TRBJ1-1; 7 bases fit TRBD1. The germline V gene has CDR1 MDHEN and CDR2 SYDVKM. The CDR3 loop spans 18 amino acids. V lost 6 bases, J lost 2 bases, and 18 bases stayed unmatched. DNA for the CDR3: TGTGCCAGCAGCCCTCCTCCGGCAGGGGGTGTAAGAAACACTGAAGCTTTCTTT. Protein sequence: CASSPPPAGGVRNTEAFF.

CDR3 amino acids: CASSEYDPGQGAGELFF. The CDR3, as DNA: TGTGCCAGCAGTGAATACGATCCGGGACAGGGTGCCGGGGAGCTGTTTTTT. V is TRBV2 and J is TRBJ2-2, with 9 positions matching TRBD1. Germline CDR1 reads SNHLY; CDR2 reads FYNNEI. The trim removed 2 bases at V and 6 bases at J, leaving 10 bases unmatched. The CDR3 is 17 residues long. Drawing the rest from reference TRBV2 and TRBJ2-2, the complete variable domain is EPEVTQTPSHQVTQMGQEVILRCVPISNHLYFYWYRQILGQKVEFLVSFYNNEISEKSEIFDDQFSVERPDGSNFTLKIRSTKLEDSAMYFCASSEYDPGQGAGELFFGEGSRLTVL.

A note on this clone: One end of the junction does not line up with germline, which may come from a read error. The V call is TRBV5-5, the J call TRBJ2-3; D is unclear. Germline CDR1 and CDR2: SGHKS and YYEKEE (reference sequence). The CDR3 covers 12 residues. The CDR3, as DNA: TGTGCCAGCAGCTGGAGCACCGATACGCAGTATTTT. Protein product: CASSWSTDTQYF.

J is TRBJ1-6 and V is TRBV9; 8 nucleotides agree with TRBD1. J was trimmed by 5 bases and V by 2 bases; bases with no gene match: 6. The germline V gene encodes CDR1 SGDLS and CDR2 YYNGEE. The CDR3 consists of 16 residues. CDR3 nucleotide sequence: TGTGCCAGCAGCGTCCATCCGACAGGGGATAATTCACCCCTCCACTTT. This translates into CASSVHPTGDNSPLHF.

In this sample, this clone turned up once. The chain employs TRBV19 and TRBJ1-5, with TRBD1 identical over 7 bases. This CDR3 is built from 14 residues. CDR1 is LNHDA and CDR2 is SQIVND in the germline V gene (reference sequence). Losses at the gene ends were 5 bases for V and 7 bases for J; bases not matched to a gene: 8. The CDR3 loop is CASSRYRGEQPQHF. The CDR3 region has the DNA TGTGCCAGTAGTCGCTACAGGGGAGAGCAGCCCCAGCATTTT.

V usage is TRBV6-5 and J usage is TRBJ2-7, with 7 positions matching TRBD2. Per the germline V gene, CDR1 is MNHEY and CDR2 is SVGAGI. V lost 5 bases to trimming and J lost 7 bases; unmatched junction nucleotides: 14. CDR3 size: 15 residues. The CDR3 region is CASSPQAGSFREQYF. DNA for the CDR3: TGTGCCAGCAGTCCACAAGCGGGGTCTTTTAGGGAGCAGTACTTC.

V gene TRBV7-9 combines with J gene TRBJ1-2; 7 nucleotides align to TRBD1. The CDR3 sequence is 15 residues long. The V and J ends lost 6 bases and 3 bases, in that order; junction bases with no gene match: 10. Germline-derived CDR1 and CDR2 are SEHNR and FQNEAQ (reference sequence). The CDR3 bases are TGTGCCAGCAGGCCCGGGACAGACCCACACTATGGCTACACCTTC. This translates into CASRPGTDPHYGYTF.

V and J are TRBV25-1 and TRBJ2-2; 10 bases align to TRBD1. Germline-derived CDR1 and CDR2 are MGHDK and SYGVNS. The V and J ends lost 7 bases and 6 bases, in that order; junction bases with no gene match: 2. CDR3 length: 13 residues. CDR3 loop: CASTGQGPGELFF. The CDR3 nucleotides are TGTGCCAGCACGGGACAGGGGCCCGGGGAGCTGTTTTTT.

J is TRBJ2-2 and V is TRBV7-9; tentatively, D is TRBD1 (6 bases). Germline loops: CDR1 SEHNR, CDR2 FQNEAQ (reference sequence). The CDR3 has 16 residues. V shed 4 bases and J shed 7 bases, with 19 bases lying between them. The CDR3 nucleotides are TGTGCCAGCAGCTCGCCGATACAGGGAATAGGCGGGGAGCTGTTTTTT. Its translation: CASSSPIQGIGGELFF.

The chain carries TRBV6-1 and TRBJ1-1; D is ambiguous. The V gene lost 8 bases and the J gene lost 1 base, with 11 bases spanning the gap. CDR1 is MNHNS, CDR2 SASEGT, per germline. This CDR3 is built from 13 residues. CDR3 bases: TGTGCCAGCTCCGCGGCGGAGAACACTGAAGCTTTCTTT. Its translation: CASSAAENTEAFF.

The V and J genes are TRBV9 and TRBJ1-4; 7 bases are a match to TRBD1. With V trimmed by 3 bases and J by 6 bases, 2 bases remained unmatched. This CDR3 contains 13 residues. Germline V gives CDR1 SGDLS, CDR2 YYNGEE. DNA for the CDR3: TGTGCCAGCAGCGATGGGACAGATGAAAAACTGTTTTTT. Residues: CASSDGTDEKLFF.

The gene calls are TRBV9 and TRBJ2-1; possible D gene TRBD2, 6 bases. Trimming removed 4 bases from V and 3 bases from J, with 11 bases in between. CDR3 size: 14 residues. CDR1 is SGDLS and CDR2 is YYNGEE in the germline V gene. The chain's CDR3 is CASSPPGGYNEQFF. The CDR3 DNA reads TGTGCCAGCAGCCCTCCCGGGGGCTACAATGAGCAGTTCTTC.

This clone appeared a few times. This chain uses TRBV5-4 with TRBJ2-5; a weak D match, TRBD2 (6 bases). Germline-derived CDR1 and CDR2 are SGHNT and YYREEE (reference sequence). This CDR3 contains 17 residues. Trimming left V 4 bases short and J 1 base short, with 20 bases between. The chain's CDR3 is CASSRRVGGALQETQYF. Here the CDR3 DNA reads TGTGCCAGCAGCCGGAGGGTTGGCGGGGCACTCCAAGAGACCCAGTACTTC. Full variable domain (outside the CDR3, taken from reference TRBV5-4 and TRBJ2-5): ETGVTQSPTHLIKTRGQQVTLRCSSQSGHNTVSWYQQALGQGPQFIFQYYREEENGRGNFPPRFSGLQFPNYSSELNVNALELDDSALYLCASSRRVGGALQETQYFGPGTRLLVL.

The V call is TRBV27, the J call TRBJ1-5, with D unclear. Deletions cut 2 bases from V and 1 base from J, with 9 bases between. The germline gives CDR1 MNHEY, CDR2 SMNVEV (reference sequence). CDR3 length: 15 residues. CDR3 region: CASSLVGRSNQPQHF. CDR3 DNA: TGTGCCAGCAGTTTAGTGGGCCGGAGCAATCAGCCCCAGCATTTT.